The 20 T cell receptor beta chains in this list originate from one sample, sequenced in a study of blood T cells in healthy people across ages. A sample-barcoded 5' primer and a J-beta primer mix were used in a second PCR of about 6 to 12 cycles. TCRdb redid the calling of the 5' RACE reads with MiXCR, one entry per CDR3 protein. The sample holds about 1,500,000 distinct CDR3 sequences, 28% seen once. Sequenced input: blood. Receptor source: a woman in her twenties or thirties in good health.

V is TRBV7-2 and J is TRBJ1-1; TRBD1 aligns across 8 bases. Per the germline V gene, CDR1 is SGHTA and CDR2 is FQGNSA. The CDR3 runs to 15 residues. The ends lost 6 bases at V and 1 base at J; junction bases unmatched: 7. DNA for the CDR3: TGTGCCAGCAGGAAGGACAGGGTCCGGAACACTGAAGCTTTCTTT. Protein: CASRKDRVRNTEAFF.

The chain is built from TRBV7-2 and TRBJ1-1, with 8 positions matching TRBD1. This CDR3 spans 14 amino acids. J gave up 4 bases and V 5 bases, and 6 bases lay outside the gene matches. Germline CDR1 reads SGHTA; CDR2 reads FQGNSA. The CDR3 protein is CASSPRQGFTEAFF. The CDR3 DNA reads TGTGCCAGCAGCCCCCGACAGGGGTTCACTGAAGCTTTCTTT.

The sample holds a few counts of this clonotype. The gene calls are TRBV29-1 and TRBJ1-1; TRBD1 matches 10 bases. The CDR3 has 13 amino acids. Germline lookup yields CDR1 SQVTM and CDR2 ANQGSEA. Losses at the gene ends were 5 bases for V and 2 bases for J; bases not matched to a gene: 2. The CDR3 coding sequence is TGCAGCGTTCTGACAGGGGGCAACACTGAAGCTTTCTTT. Its translation is CSVLTGGNTEAFF.

This clonotype was seen many times. The chain recombines TRBV7-2 with TRBJ2-1; 8 bases are a match to TRBD2. Trimming removed 2 bases from V and 10 bases from J; junction bases left unmatched: 10. CDR1 is SGHTA and CDR2 is FQGNSA in the germline V gene. The CDR3 extends over 15 amino acids. In DNA form, the CDR3 reads TGTGCCAGCAGCTTATCACCGGGACTAGGCTTCGAGCAGTTCTTC. Translated: CASSLSPGLGFEQFF.

This clonotype was found many times. The V and J genes are TRBV29-1 and TRBJ2-7, with TRBD1 matching 7 bases. The CDR3 loop spans 14 amino acids. The germline gives CDR1 SQVTM, CDR2 ANQGSEA. With V trimmed by 8 bases and J by 0 bases, 10 bases remained unmatched. The CDR3 nucleotides read TGCAGCACCGAAGGGGGCCCAAGCTCCTACGAGCAGTACTTC. It is translated as CSTEGGPSSYEQYF.

There are many counts of this clonotype. The genes are TRBV7-8 and TRBJ2-7; D is ambiguous. The CDR3 consists of 14 residues. Trimming removed 1 base at V and 2 bases at J, with 9 bases between. Germline loops: CDR1 SGHVS, CDR2 FQNEAQ. CDR3 DNA: TGTGCCAGCAGCTTAGTAGGCCGAACCTACGAGCAGTACTTC. Translation gives CASSLVGRTYEQYF.

This clonotype was seen a handful of times. This chain joins TRBV10-3 and TRBJ2-3; 7 bases map to TRBD2. The CDR3 totals 17 residues. Germline trimming cut 4 bases from V and 2 bases from J; bases unmatched to any gene: 12. Germline CDR1 and CDR2: ENHRY and SYGVKD. CDR3 protein: CAISARVGREPTDTQYF. The CDR3 coding sequence is TGTGCCATCAGTGCCCGCGTGGGGCGGGAGCCCACAGATACGCAGTATTTT.

The V gene is TRBV6-4, the J gene TRBJ2-5, with 8 bases aligning to TRBD1. V shed 4 bases and J 8 bases; nucleotides not matched to a gene: 12. The CDR3 extends over 15 amino acids. Per the germline V gene, CDR1 is MRHNA and CDR2 is SNTAGT. This chain's CDR3 is CASSVTGTGGDTQYF. Written as DNA, the CDR3 is TGTGCCAGCAGTGTAACCGGGACAGGAGGAGATACCCAGTACTTC.

The chain carries TRBV5-6 and TRBJ2-1; TRBD2 matches 7 bases. CDR3 length: 16 residues. The germline V gene has CDR1 SGHDT and CDR2 YYEEEE. J lost 4 bases, V lost 6 bases, and 13 bases had no gene match. CDR3 residues: CASTTGAAGEYNEQFF. CDR3 DNA: TGTGCCAGCACCACCGGGGCGGCGGGAGAATACAATGAGCAGTTCTTC.

The chain is built from TRBV3-1 and TRBJ1-2; 9 nucleotides align to TRBD1. The V gene's germline CDR1 is LGHDT and CDR2 YNNKEL (reference sequence). V lost 0 bases and J lost 4; bases outside the gene matches: 6. CDR3 length: 16 amino acids. CDR3 coding DNA: TGTGCCAGCAGCCAAGATGTGACAGGGGGTGCCTATGGCTACACCTTC. Residues: CASSQDVTGGAYGYTF.

The chain uses TRBV7-2 and TRBJ2-3; D is ambiguous. The CDR3 has 15 amino acids. Trimming removed 1 base from V and 2 bases from J, with 10 bases in between. The germline CDR1 and CDR2 sequences are SGHTA and FQGNSA. The CDR3 sequence: CASSLGLPLTDTQYF. The CDR3 nucleotides read TGTGCCAGCAGCTTAGGGCTTCCTCTCACAGATACGCAGTATTTT.

This clonotype was detected only once. The gene calls are TRBV6-1 and TRBJ2-7; D is uncertain. CDR1 is MNHNS, CDR2 SASEGT, per germline. Trimming shortened V by 8 bases and J by 3 bases, and 20 bases separated the two germline ends. CDR3 length equals 15 residues. CDR3 sequence: CASLNSKGRHYEQYF. DNA of the CDR3: TGTGCCAGCCTCAACTCTAAAGGCAGGCACTACGAGCAGTACTTC.

This clonotype was observed a handful of times. The chain employs TRBV18 and TRBJ2-3; a possible D gene is TRBD1 (6 bases). Germline CDR1 KGHSH, CDR2 LQKENI. The CDR3 runs 15 residues. The V end was cut by 1 base, the J end by 1 base, with 9 bases between. This chain's CDR3 is CASSPLQGRTDTQYF. As DNA, the CDR3 is TGTGCCAGCTCACCACTCCAGGGGCGCACAGATACGCAGTATTTT.

This chain links TRBV7-9 with TRBJ2-3; perhaps TRBD1 as D (6 bases). The CDR3 runs to 13 residues. Germline loops: CDR1 SEHNR, CDR2 FQNEAQ (reference sequence). V was shortened by 1 base and J by 14 bases, with 16 bases between the two germline ends. The CDR3 loop reads CASSLGPRGNWYF. Here the CDR3 DNA reads TGTGCCAGCAGCTTAGGACCGAGGGGGAATTGGTATTTT.

This clonotype was observed many times. The chain has TRBV4-1 and TRBJ2-7, with a weak D call TRBD1 (6 bases). Trimming left V 0 bases short and J 7 bases short, with 13 bases between. The CDR3 spans 14 residues. The germline CDR1 and CDR2 sequences are MGHRA and YSYEKL. In DNA, the CDR3 is TGCGCCAGCAGCCAAGAGCCACAGGGTCCTGAGCAGTACTTC. This gives the protein CASSQEPQGPEQYF.

This clonotype was detected only a few times. The rearrangement uses TRBV12-5 and TRBJ2-3; D unresolved. Trimming pared 4 bases from V and 0 bases from J, leaving 11 bases between. Per germline, CDR1 LGHNT and CDR2 FRNRAP. The CDR3 spans 15 residues. DNA for the CDR3: TGTGCTAGTGGTTCCAGTCCTACTAGCACAGATACGCAGTATTTT. Residues: CASGSSPTSTDTQYF.

This chain links TRBV7-2 with TRBJ1-2; unclear D gene. Trimming removed 2 bases at V and 6 bases at J, with 13 bases between. This CDR3 has 14 amino acids. CDR1 and CDR2 (germline): SGHTA, FQGNSA. CDR3 in amino acids: CASSLKGRAHGYTF. DNA of the CDR3: TGTGCCAGCAGCTTAAAGGGCCGGGCCCATGGCTACACCTTC. The complete variable domain, with remaining parts taken from reference TRBV7-2 and TRBJ1-2, reads GAGVSQSPSNKVTEKGKDVELRCDPISGHTALYWYRQSLGQGLEFLIYFQGNSAPDKSGLPSDRFSAERTGGSVSTLTIQRTQQEDSAVYLCASSLKGRAHGYTFGSGTRLTVV.

This rearrangement joins TRBV7-3 to TRBJ2-2; no definite D call. The CDR3 runs 12 residues. CDR1 and CDR2 from the germline V gene are SGHTA and FQGTGA. V shed 8 bases and J shed 5 bases, with 9 bases lying between them. CDR3 in DNA: TGTGCCAGCGGGCTTTATACCGGGGAGCTGTTTTTT. Its translation is CASGLYTGELFF. The full variable domain, completed using reference TRBV7-3 and TRBJ2-2, is GAGVSQTPSNKVTEKGKYVELRCDPISGHTALYWYRQSLGQGPEFLIYFQGTGAADDSGLPNDRFFAVRPEGSVSTLKIQRTERGDSAVYLCASGLYTGELFFGEGSRLTVL.

The CDR3 sequence: CASSFTLPVANEKLFF. The CDR3 coding sequence is TGTGCCAGCAGCTTTACCCTGCCGGTTGCTAATGAAAAACTGTTTTTT. V is TRBV7-2 and J is TRBJ1-4; no definite D call. Germline lookup yields CDR1 SGHTA and CDR2 FQGNSA. V was clipped by 3 bases and J by 3 bases, with 14 bases between them. This CDR3 is built from 16 residues.

This chain links TRBV5-1 with TRBJ2-5; 8 bases line up with TRBD1. Germline lookup yields CDR1 SGHRS and CDR2 YFSETQ. Trimming at V came to 0 bases and at J to 2 bases, leaving 6 bases not matched to a gene. This CDR3 region has 16 residues. In DNA form, the CDR3 reads TGCGCCAGCAGCTTGGAGGCAGGGGGCTTACAAGAGACCCAGTACTTC. Encoded protein: CASSLEAGGLQETQYF.